The following is a TCR beta chain sequence with its context. Its specificity is unknown. These data originate in a study of tumor-infiltrating lymphocytes in localized non-small cell lung cancer. Study conclusions and caveats: Immunotypes IM1 and IM2 had similar TCR-derived T-cell fractions. Different pieces of the same tissue were used for each assay.

TCRdb's table, derived via immunoSEQ multiplex PCR, lists solely in-frame clones and lacks some. The sample consists of over 7,000 clones, over 60% of them appearing once. Germline CDR1 and CDR2: MGHRA and YSYEKL. This CDR3 has 17 residues. The V end was cut by 1 base, the J end by 1 base, with 13 bases between. The clonotype comes from a human donor with non-small cell lung cancer. J is TRBJ2-2 and V is TRBV4-1; perhaps TRBD1 as D (6 bases). The sequenced sample was lung tumor tissue. CDR3 nucleotides: TGCGCCAGCAGCCAAGCGGCACAGGGTCTGAACACCGGGGAGCTGTTTTTT. It codes for CASSQAAQGLNTGELFF.